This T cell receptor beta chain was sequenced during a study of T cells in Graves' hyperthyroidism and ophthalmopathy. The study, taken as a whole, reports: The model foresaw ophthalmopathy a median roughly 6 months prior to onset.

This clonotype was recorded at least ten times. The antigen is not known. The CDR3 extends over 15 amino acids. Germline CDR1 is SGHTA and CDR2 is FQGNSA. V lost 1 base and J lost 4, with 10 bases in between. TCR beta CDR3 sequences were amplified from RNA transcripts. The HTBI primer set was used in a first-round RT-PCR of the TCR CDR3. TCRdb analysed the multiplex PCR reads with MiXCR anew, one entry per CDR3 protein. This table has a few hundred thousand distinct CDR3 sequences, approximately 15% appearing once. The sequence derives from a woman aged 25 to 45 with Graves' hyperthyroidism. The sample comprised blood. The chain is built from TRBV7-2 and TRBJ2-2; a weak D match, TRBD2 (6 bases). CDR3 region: CASSLVGGGTGELFF. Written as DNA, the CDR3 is TGTGCCAGCAGCTTAGTCGGGGGAGGCACCGGGGAGCTGTTTTTT. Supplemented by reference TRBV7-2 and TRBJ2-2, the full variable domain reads GAGVSQSPSNKVTEKGKDVELRCDPISGHTALYWYRQSLGQGLEFLIYFQGNSAPDKSGLPSDRFSAERTGGSVSTLTIQRTQQEDSAVYLCASSLVGGGTGELFFGEGSRLTVL.